The 28 T cell receptor beta chains below come from one sample, sequenced in a study of blood T cells in healthy people across ages. For the second PCR, which ran for roughly 6 to 12 cycles, a sample-barcoded 5' primer and a J-beta primer mix were used. TCRdb fed the 5' RACE reads into MiXCR, producing one record per CDR3 protein. The repertoire holds just under 750,000 distinct CDR3 sequences, about 20% seen once, with about 22% in the top ten. The sequencing input was blood. Receptor source: a man between 65 and 85 years old in good health.

The table lists this clonotype with a few counts. This chain joins TRBV4-1 and TRBJ2-3; possible D gene TRBD2, 5 bases. The CDR3 sequence is 17 residues long. Trimming cost V 4 bases and J 0 bases, with 17 bases left between them. CDR1 is MGHRA and CDR2 is YSYEKL in the germline V gene. Here the CDR3 DNA reads TGCGCCAGCAGCCGTACCACTGAGGGCGCGAGCACAGATACGCAGTATTTT. Its translation: CASSRTTEGASTDTQYF.

This chain connects TRBV5-6 to TRBJ1-4; D is unresolved. CDR1 and CDR2 (germline): SGHDT, YYEEEE. The CDR3 is 15 amino acids. V lost 1 base, J lost 8 bases, and 15 bases lay in between. The CDR3 sequence is CASSLKATPGEKLFF. The CDR3 coding sequence is TGTGCCAGCAGCTTGAAGGCCACCCCCGGCGAAAAACTGTTTTTT.

Notes on this clonotype: Possible read error: a much larger clone is one base away. For the CDR3, the DNA is TGTGCCAGCAGAACCGGGACAGGGGGCGCAGATACGCAGTATTTT. This translates into CASRTGTGGADTQYF. V gene TRBV12-3 or TRBV12-4 combines with J gene TRBJ2-3; 12 bases are shared with TRBD1. This CDR3 has 15 amino acids. The V gene end was trimmed by 6 bases and the J gene end by 4 bases; junction bases not matched to a gene: 5.

The chain combines TRBV7-8 with TRBJ2-5; tentatively, D is TRBD1 (6 bases). This CDR3 spans 16 amino acids. Germline V gene data show CDR1 as SGHVS and CDR2 as FQNEAQ. The V end was cut by 5 bases, the J end by 0 bases, with 16 bases between. The CDR3 is CASSIPRQDDQETQYF. In DNA, the CDR3 is TGTGCCAGCAGCATACCCCGACAGGACGACCAAGAGACCCAGTACTTC. Using reference TRBV7-8 and TRBJ2-5 for the parts outside the CDR3, the full variable domain is GAGVSQSPRYKVAKRGQDVALRCDPISGHVSLFWYQQALGQGPEFLTYFQNEAQLDKSGLPSDRFFAERPEGSVSTLKIQRTQQEDSAVYLCASSIPRQDDQETQYFGPGTRLLVL.

This clonotype has more than one count but fewer than ten. The rearrangement uses TRBV12-3 or TRBV12-4 and TRBJ1-4; D may be TRBD1 (6 bases). This CDR3 contains 15 residues. Trimming removed 9 bases at V and 0 bases at J, with 14 bases between. In DNA, the CDR3 is TGTGCCAGTAAACCTACAGGGCCAACTAATGAAAAACTGTTTTTT. Translated: CASKPTGPTNEKLFF.

This clonotype was seen a few times. The chain has TRBV5-1 and TRBJ2-5; D possibly corresponds to TRBD1 (6 bases). Trimming left V 9 bases short and J 1 base short, with 13 bases between. This CDR3 is 13 amino acids long. Germline V CDR1 and CDR2: SGHRS, YFSETQ. The CDR3 DNA is TGCGCCACCACTGGACAGCCCCAAGAGACCCAGTACTTC. This translates into CATTGQPQETQYF.

At least ten counts were recorded for this clonotype. The chain is built from TRBV27 and TRBJ2-3; the D is unclear. Trimming removed 4 bases from V and 6 bases from J, with 8 bases in between. CDR1 MNHEY and CDR2 SMNVEV come from the germline V gene (reference sequence). CDR3 length: 12 amino acids. CDR3 nucleotide sequence: TGTGCCAGCAGTTCCACAGCCGATACGCAGTATTTT. Translated, it gives CASSSTADTQYF.

The chain uses TRBV6-1 and TRBJ2-5, with D maybe TRBD2 (6 bases). This CDR3 is built from 12 residues. The germline gives CDR1 MNHNS, CDR2 SASEGT. V was trimmed by 6 bases and J by 4 bases, leaving 9 bases between them. CDR3 sequence reads: CASSGRRETQYF. CDR3 nucleotides: TGTGCCAGCAGCGGGAGACGAGAGACCCAGTACTTC.

The V call is TRBV20-1, the J call TRBJ2-3; 9 nucleotides align to TRBD2. J lost 4 bases, V lost 2 bases, and 7 bases had no gene match. Germline V CDR1 and CDR2: DFQATT, SNEGSKA (reference sequence). The CDR3 spans 15 residues. As DNA, the CDR3 is TGCAGTGCTAGAAATAGCGGGAGTAGCGCAGATACGCAGTATTTT. Translating gives CSARNSGSSADTQYF.

The V gene is TRBV4-3, the J gene TRBJ1-3; D is uncertain. The germline V gene encodes CDR1 LGHNA and CDR2 YSLEER. The CDR3 is made up of 15 amino acids. Between the trimmed V and J ends, which lost 0 bases and 0 bases, there was a span of 6 bases. In DNA, the CDR3 is TGCGCCAGCAGCCAAGAGTCCAGCTCTGGAAACACCATATATTTT. This gives the protein CASSQESSSGNTIYF.

The rearrangement links TRBV7-6 to TRBJ2-7, with 8 positions matching TRBD2. With V trimmed by 5 bases and J by 2 bases, 8 bases remained unmatched. The CDR3 extends over 15 amino acids. In germline, CDR1 is SGHVS, CDR2 FNYEAQ. DNA of the CDR3: TGTGCCAGCAGCCCCCAAGGGACTAGTACCTACGAGCAGTACTTC. Its translation: CASSPQGTSTYEQYF.

The table lists this clonotype with a few counts. The V gene is TRBV6-5, the J gene TRBJ2-5; maybe TRBD1 (6 bases). The J call may be in error: the DNA end matches TRBJ2-7 better. Per the germline V gene, CDR1 is MNHEY and CDR2 is SVGAGI. The CDR3 loop spans 14 amino acids. The CDR3: CASSPGHPTGEQYF. The DNA for the CDR3 is TGTGCCAGCAGTCCGGGACACCCCACGGGCGAGCAGTACTTC.

This clonotype was seen ten or more times. The chain couples TRBV5-4 to TRBJ2-5, with D unclear. The CDR3 is 16 amino acids. V was pared by 3 bases and J by 3 bases, with 18 bases between. From germline, CDR1 is SGHNT and CDR2 YYREEE (reference sequence). The CDR3: CASSSKSSRLEETQYF. In DNA, the CDR3 is TGTGCCAGCAGCTCGAAGAGTAGTCGGCTAGAAGAGACCCAGTACTTC.

There are a few counts of this clonotype. The V and J genes are TRBV2 and TRBJ2-5; D not certain. Trimming removed 5 bases at V and 3 bases at J, with 16 bases between. CDR1 is SNHLY, CDR2 FYNNEI, per germline. This CDR3 region has 15 residues. The CDR3 nucleotides are TGTGCCAGCAGTACCACTCGGTTAAGCAAAGAGACCCAGTACTTC. Its translation: CASSTTRLSKETQYF.

The CDR3 DNA is TGTGCCAGCAGCTTCGGGACAGCCGGAAACACCATATATTTT. Translating gives CASSFGTAGNTIYF. This sequence joins TRBV7-6 and TRBJ1-3, with TRBD1 matching 7 bases. Unmatched junction bases numbered 3, after V lost 3 bases and J lost 4 bases. The CDR3 is 14 amino acids. The germline V gene encodes CDR1 SGHVS and CDR2 FNYEAQ.

This rearrangement joins TRBV19 to TRBJ2-3, with D possibly being TRBD1 (5 bases). Per germline, CDR1 LNHDA and CDR2 SQIVND (reference sequence). This CDR3 region has 14 residues. V dropped 1 base and J dropped 7 bases, with 12 bases sitting between them. The CDR3 DNA follows: TGTGCCAGTAGTATAGGACTCCCAGGGAATACGCAGTATTTT. It specifies CASSIGLPGNTQYF.

Only a few counts were recorded for this clonotype. This CDR3 is CSLKQGNEQFF. The CDR3, as DNA: TGCAGCCTCAAACAGGGGAATGAGCAGTTCTTC. The rearrangement uses TRBV29-1 and TRBJ2-5; 7 bases match TRBD1. The J call may be faulty, since TRBJ2-1 better matches the DNA end. The germline gives CDR1 SQVTM, CDR2 ANQGSEA. The CDR3 is made up of 11 amino acids.

This clonotype has just a few counts. V gene TRBV20-1 combines with J gene TRBJ2-1; TRBD1 matches at 7 bases. Germline CDR1 reads DFQATT; CDR2 reads SNEGSKA (reference sequence). V trimming: 6 bases; J trimming: 0 bases; junction bases outside the gene matches: 8. This CDR3 region has 15 residues. The CDR3 here is CSAQQGLVSYNEQFF. In DNA, the CDR3 is TGCAGTGCCCAACAGGGGCTAGTCTCCTACAATGAGCAGTTCTTC.

This clonotype came up a few times. The chain combines TRBV6-1 with TRBJ1-4; D possibly corresponds to TRBD1 (5 bases). CDR1 and CDR2 (germline): MNHNS, SASEGT. The CDR3 consists of 16 residues. Trimming shortened V by 1 base and J by 0 bases, and 9 bases separated the two germline ends. CDR3 amino acids: CASSEVGAATNEKLFF. The CDR3 nucleotides read TGTGCCAGCAGTGAAGTAGGGGCTGCAACTAATGAAAAACTGTTTTTT.

This clonotype turned up a few times. The chain couples TRBV10-2 to TRBJ1-4; no firm D call. Germline V gene sequence: CDR1 WSHSY, CDR2 SAAADI. This CDR3 has 18 amino acids. V lost 4 bases and J lost 6, with 24 bases in between. CDR3 sequence reads: CASSGGAGSVVHYEKLFF. The CDR3 coding sequence is TGCGCCAGCAGTGGAGGAGCGGGGTCCGTGGTTCATTATGAAAAACTGTTTTTT.

The sample holds a few counts of this clonotype. The V call is TRBV7-2, the J call TRBJ1-4, with D uncertain. Per germline, CDR1 SGHTA and CDR2 FQGNSA. The CDR3 contains 13 residues. Trimming cost V 8 bases and J 11 bases, with 18 bases left between them. CDR3 protein: CASAPSSRRKLFF. The CDR3 nucleotides are TGTGCCAGCGCCCCAAGCTCTCGGCGGAAACTGTTTTTT.

This clonotype was picked up a small number of times. This chain uses TRBV10-3 with TRBJ2-1, with D hard to call. Germline V lookup: CDR1 ENHRY, CDR2 SYGVKD. The CDR3 loop spans 14 amino acids. Between the trimmed V and J ends, which lost 10 bases and 0 bases, there was a span of 13 bases. CDR3 nucleotides: TGTGCCACGGCCTTAGAGAGCTCCTACAATGAGCAGTTCTTC. Protein product: CATALESSYNEQFF.

This clonotype was seen only a few times. This chain connects TRBV5-6 to TRBJ2-5; 13 bases match TRBD2. Per the germline V gene, CDR1 is SGHDT and CDR2 is YYEEEE. The CDR3 consists of 20 residues. V dropped 3 bases and J dropped 2; count of bases not matched to a gene: 16. The CDR3, as DNA: TGTGCCAGCAGCTCCTTACGACAGGGGATGACTAGCGGGGGGCAAGAGACCCAGTACTTC. Translating it yields CASSSLRQGMTSGGQETQYF.

This clonotype has just a few counts. The chain links TRBV29-1 to TRBJ1-2; TRBD1 matches at 8 bases. The junction had 10 bases not matched to a gene; V was cut back by 1 base and J by 6 bases. The CDR3 extends over 15 amino acids. In germline, CDR1 is SQVTM, CDR2 ANQGSEA. CDR3 loop: CSVEVLGQGADGYTF. In DNA form, the CDR3 reads TGCAGCGTTGAAGTCTTAGGACAGGGAGCGGATGGCTACACCTTC.

This clonotype has only a few counts. The gene calls are TRBV20-1 and TRBJ1-4; TRBD1 agrees at 7 bases. The CDR3 runs 13 residues. Germline V gene sequence: CDR1 DFQATT, CDR2 SNEGSKA (reference sequence). The V gene end was trimmed by 4 bases and the J gene end by 10 bases; junction bases not matched to a gene: 9. The CDR3 loop is CSAKGQRMGKLFF. The CDR3 DNA sequence: TGCAGTGCTAAGGGACAGAGGATGGGAAAACTGTTTTTT.

This chain joins TRBV25-1 and TRBJ2-3, with 9 bases aligning to TRBD2. V gave up 1 base and J gave up 7 bases; unmatched junction bases: 6. CDR1 and CDR2 from the germline V gene are MGHDK and SYGVNS. This CDR3 has 15 amino acids. CDR3 sequence: CASSEWSSGDNTQYF. In nucleotides, the CDR3 is TGTGCCAGCAGTGAATGGTCTAGCGGGGACAATACGCAGTATTTT.

The V gene is TRBV7-3, the J gene TRBJ2-1; TRBD2 aligns across 8 bases. This CDR3 has 15 residues. Trimming removed 5 bases from V and 4 bases from J; junction bases left unmatched: 7. Germline values: CDR1 SGHTA, CDR2 FQGTGA. In DNA, the CDR3 is TGTGCCAGCAGCAAAACTAGCGGACTTTACAATGAGCAGTTCTTC. This sequence encodes CASSKTSGLYNEQFF.

This clonotype was seen a handful of times. The V call is TRBV28, the J call TRBJ2-3; 11 bases map to TRBD2. The CDR3 loop spans 16 amino acids. J lost 2 bases, V lost 2 bases, and 3 bases had no gene match. Germline V gene sequence: CDR1 MDHEN, CDR2 SYDVKM. CDR3 residues: CASSLISGGATDTQYF. DNA of the CDR3: TGTGCCAGCAGTTTAATTAGCGGGGGGGCCACAGATACGCAGTATTTT.